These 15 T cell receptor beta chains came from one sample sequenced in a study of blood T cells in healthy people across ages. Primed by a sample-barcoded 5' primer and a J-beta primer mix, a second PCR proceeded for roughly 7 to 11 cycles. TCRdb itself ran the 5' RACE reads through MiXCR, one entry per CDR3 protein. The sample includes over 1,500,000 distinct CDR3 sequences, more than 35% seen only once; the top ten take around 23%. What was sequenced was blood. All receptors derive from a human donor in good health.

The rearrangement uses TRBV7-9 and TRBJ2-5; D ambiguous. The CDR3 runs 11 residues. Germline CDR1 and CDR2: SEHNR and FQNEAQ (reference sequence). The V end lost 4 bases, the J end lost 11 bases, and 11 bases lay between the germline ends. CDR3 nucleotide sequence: TGTGCCAGCAGCTCAGAAGGGAAGCAGTACTTC. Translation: CASSSEGKQYF.

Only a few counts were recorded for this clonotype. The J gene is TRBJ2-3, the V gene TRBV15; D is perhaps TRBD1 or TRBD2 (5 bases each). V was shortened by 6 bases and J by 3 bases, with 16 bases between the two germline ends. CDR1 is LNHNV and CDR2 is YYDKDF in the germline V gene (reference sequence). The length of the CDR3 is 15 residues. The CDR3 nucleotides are TGTGCCACCAGACCGAGCATTGGGGGTACAGATACGCAGTATTTT. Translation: CATRPSIGGTDTQYF.

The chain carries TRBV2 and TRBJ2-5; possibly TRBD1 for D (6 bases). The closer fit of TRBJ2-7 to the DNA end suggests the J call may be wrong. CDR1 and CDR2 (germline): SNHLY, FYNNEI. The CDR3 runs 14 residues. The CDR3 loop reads CASSKETGWYEQYF. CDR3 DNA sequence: TGTGCCAGCAGTAAGGAAACAGGGTGGTACGAGCAGTACTTC.

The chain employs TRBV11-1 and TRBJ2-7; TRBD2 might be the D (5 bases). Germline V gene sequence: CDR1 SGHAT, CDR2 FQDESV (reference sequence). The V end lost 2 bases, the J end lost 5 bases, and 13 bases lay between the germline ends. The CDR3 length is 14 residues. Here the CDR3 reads CASSLYLGAHEQYF. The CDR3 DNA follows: TGTGCCAGCAGCTTATATCTGGGAGCCCACGAGCAGTACTTC. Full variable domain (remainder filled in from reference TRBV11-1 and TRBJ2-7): EAEVAQSPRYKITEKSQAVAFWCDPISGHATLYWYRQILGQGPELLVQFQDESVVDDSQLPKDRFSAERLKGVDSTLKIQPAELGDSAMYLCASSLYLGAHEQYFGPGTRLTVT.

CDR3 amino acids: CASSPTGTGIAEAFF. CDR3 DNA sequence: TGTGCCAGCAGCCCCACTGGGACAGGGATAGCGGAAGCTTTCTTT. The chain links TRBV9 to TRBJ1-1, with 9 bases matching TRBD1. CDR3 length: 15 amino acids. After removal of 4 bases from V and 8 bases from J, the junction contained 12 bases not matched to a gene. The germline CDR1 and CDR2 sequences are SGDLS and YYNGEE.

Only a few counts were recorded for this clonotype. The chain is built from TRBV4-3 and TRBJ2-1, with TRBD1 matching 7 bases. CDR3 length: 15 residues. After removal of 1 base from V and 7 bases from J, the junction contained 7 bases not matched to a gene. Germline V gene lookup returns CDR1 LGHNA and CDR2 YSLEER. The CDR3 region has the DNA TGCGCCAGCAGCCAAGGGACAGGCGCGGGTAATGAGCAGTTCTTC. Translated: CASSQGTGAGNEQFF.

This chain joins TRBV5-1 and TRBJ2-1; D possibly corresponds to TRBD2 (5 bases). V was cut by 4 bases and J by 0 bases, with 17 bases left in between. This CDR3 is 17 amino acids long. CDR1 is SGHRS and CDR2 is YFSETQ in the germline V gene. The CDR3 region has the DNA TGCGCCAGCAGCCCGGAGGCTTGGTCTATCTCCTACAATGAGCAGTTCTTC. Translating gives CASSPEAWSISYNEQFF.

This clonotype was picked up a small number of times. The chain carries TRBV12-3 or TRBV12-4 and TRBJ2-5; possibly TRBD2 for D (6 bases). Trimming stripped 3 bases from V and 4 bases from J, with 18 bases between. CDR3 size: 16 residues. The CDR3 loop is CASSFAGGGVGETQYF. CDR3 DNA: TGTGCCAGCAGTTTCGCTGGTGGAGGGGTGGGAGAGACCCAGTACTTC.

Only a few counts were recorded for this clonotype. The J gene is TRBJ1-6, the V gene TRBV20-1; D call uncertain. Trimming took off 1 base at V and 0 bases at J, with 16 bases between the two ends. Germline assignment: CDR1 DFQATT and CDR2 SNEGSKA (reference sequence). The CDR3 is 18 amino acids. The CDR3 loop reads CSARGIGRQSSYNSPLHF. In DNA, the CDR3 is TGCAGTGCTAGAGGGATCGGCAGGCAGAGCTCCTATAATTCACCCCTCCACTTT.

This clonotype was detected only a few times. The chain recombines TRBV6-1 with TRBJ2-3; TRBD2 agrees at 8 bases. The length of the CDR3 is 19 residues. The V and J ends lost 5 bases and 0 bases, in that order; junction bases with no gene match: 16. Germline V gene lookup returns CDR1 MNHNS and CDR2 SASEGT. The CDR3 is CASSPTSSGWYPSTDTQYF. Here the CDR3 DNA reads TGTGCCAGCAGTCCAACTTCTAGCGGGTGGTACCCTAGCACAGATACGCAGTATTTT.

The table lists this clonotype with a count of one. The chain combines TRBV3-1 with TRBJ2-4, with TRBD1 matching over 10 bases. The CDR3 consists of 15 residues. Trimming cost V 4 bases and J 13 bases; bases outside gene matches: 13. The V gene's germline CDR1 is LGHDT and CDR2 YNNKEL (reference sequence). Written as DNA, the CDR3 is TGTGCCAGCAGCCGTGGACAGGGGGGGATGAATGAGCAGTACTTC. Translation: CASSRGQGGMNEQYF.

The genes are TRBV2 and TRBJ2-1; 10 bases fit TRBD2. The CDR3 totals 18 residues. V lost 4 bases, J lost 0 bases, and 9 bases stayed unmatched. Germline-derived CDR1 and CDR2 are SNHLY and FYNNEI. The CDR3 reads CASSGNSGGINSYNEQFF. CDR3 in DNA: TGTGCCAGCAGTGGTAATAGCGGGGGGATAAACTCCTACAATGAGCAGTTCTTC.

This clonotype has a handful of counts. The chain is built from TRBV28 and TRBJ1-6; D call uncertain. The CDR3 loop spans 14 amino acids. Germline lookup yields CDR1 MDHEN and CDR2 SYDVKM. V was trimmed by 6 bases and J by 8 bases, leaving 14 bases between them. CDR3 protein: CASSRTASDSPLHF. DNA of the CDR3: TGTGCCAGCAGCCGGACGGCGTCTGATTCACCCCTCCACTTT.

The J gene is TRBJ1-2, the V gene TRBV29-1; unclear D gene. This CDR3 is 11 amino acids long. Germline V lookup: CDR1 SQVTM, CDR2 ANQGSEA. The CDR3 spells CGTRGTYGYTF. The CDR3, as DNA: TGCGGCACTCGGGGAACCTATGGCTACACCTTC.

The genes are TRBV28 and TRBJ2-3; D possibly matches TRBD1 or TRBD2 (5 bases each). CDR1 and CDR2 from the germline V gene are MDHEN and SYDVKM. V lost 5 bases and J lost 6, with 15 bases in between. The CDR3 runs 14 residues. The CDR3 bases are TGTGCCAGCAGTCGTAGGGGACCATCGGATACGCAGTATTTT. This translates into CASSRRGPSDTQYF.